The sequence of this T cell receptor beta chain was determined in a study of immune evolution from preneoplasia to lung adenocarcinoma. Broader study findings: Top clone share appeared to fall from AAH through AIS, MIA, adenocarcinoma.

As regards this clone: Its antigen remains unidentified.

Sequenced by immunoSEQ multiplex PCR; TCRdb stores in-frame clones only, minus some. The sample yields thousands of clones, around four fifths seen once. The CDR3 extends over 18 amino acids. Germline values: CDR1 SGHVS, CDR2 FNYEAQ. The V end was cut by 1 base, the J end by 1 base, with 19 bases between. V gene TRBV7-6 combines with J gene TRBJ1-1; TRBD1 is a possible D gene (5 bases). The sequence was collected from a person between 60 and 79 years old with lung adenocarcinoma. Specimen: FFPE adjacent normal lung tissue. CDR3 loop: CASSLGGVGGLKNTEAFF. DNA for the CDR3: TGTGCCAGCAGCTTAGGGGGGGTTGGAGGGCTCAAGAACACTGAAGCTTTCTTT.